This TCR beta chain was sequenced in a study of cytomegalovirus exposure and HLA in healthy donors. 60 Vbeta and 13 Jbeta primers were used in PCR. Sequencing was performed with immunoSEQ multiplex PCR; in TCRdb, only in-frame clones are kept and a portion is missing. The repertoire includes under 200,000 clones, roughly 80% of them detected once, and approximately 2.5% sits in the top ten. Comments on this clone: Its antigen is still unknown.

This CDR3 comprises 16 residues. Germline lookup yields CDR1 MNHNS and CDR2 SASEGT. Broader study findings: A later analysis found most CMV-associated TCR beta chains apparently HLA-restricted.

The sequenced material came from PBMCs. J is TRBJ2-5 and V is TRBV6-1; 12 nucleotides match TRBD1. The assigned J gene may be wrong: the sequence end matches TRBJ2-7 better. The TCR originated in a man in his sixties in good health and CMV-seronegative. CDR3 amino acids: CASSVMGTGGPYEQYF. CDR3 nucleotides: TGTGCCAGCAGTGTAATGGGGACAGGGGGCCCCTACGAGCAGTACTTC.